This entry describes one T cell receptor beta chain. Authors' methods: How many nucleated cells were present was estimated from reference gene primer amplification. Produced via immunoSEQ multiplex PCR; TCRdb's table is partial and in-frame only. Clone size and V and J calls were adopted from that table, with D and trimming inferred from the DNA. The repertoire holds 300,000 to 400,000 clones, with more than 70% as singletons. CDR3 length: 14 amino acids. The V and J ends lost 3 bases and 8 bases respectively, with 13 bases between them. The germline V gene encodes CDR1 LNHDA and CDR2 SQIVND (reference sequence). Seattle patients were enrolled during active infection and followed longitudinally. The data derive from a study of blood T cell repertoires in COVID-19. Across the study: Some COVID-19 samples were acute and others convalescent; all came from the United States, Italy and Spain.

This clonotype was sampled from a woman aged 65 to 85 with COVID-19, enrolled during active disease. The chain employs TRBV19 and TRBJ1-4, with no clear D. The sequenced sample consisted of peripheral blood. In DNA, the CDR3 is TGTGCCAGTAGTATCTGGACTACGGGGGAAAAACTGTTTTTT. Translated, it gives CASSIWTTGEKLFF.